This TCR beta chain was retrieved from a study of T cell responses to AZD1222 COVID-19 vaccine. This clone was recorded only once. Its antigen is not identified. Study observations and caveats: The repertoires were collected only after the peak T cell response. Reports indicate that nearly half of spike-specific TCRs are directed at unmutated variant regions. Baseline serology detected seropositivity in only six or seven AZD1222 recipients.

This CDR3 is built from 16 residues. In germline, CDR1 is MNHNY, CDR2 SVGAGI (reference sequence). J lost 5 bases, V lost 6 bases, and 11 bases had no gene match. Repertoires were generated with immunoSEQ multiplex PCR, while TCRdb's copy carries only in-frame clones and drops some. The repertoire consists of some 130,000 clones, with roughly 85% occurring once and the leading ten covering around 8%. The rearrangement uses TRBV6-6 and TRBJ2-1, with 9 positions matching TRBD2. This receptor was obtained from an adult who received the MenACWY meningococcal vaccine as a control. Here the sequenced sample was peripheral blood, taken 28 days after the second dose of the MenACWY control vaccine. CDR3 amino acids: CASRLSRTSEDNEQFF. The CDR3, as DNA: TGTGCCAGCAGACTCAGTAGGACTAGCGAAGACAATGAGCAGTTCTTC.